This T cell receptor beta chain was sequenced in a study of cytomegalovirus exposure and HLA in healthy donors (dated by TCRdb to about 2017). Background on the whole study: According to an earlier analysis of several hundred of the donors, 150 million to 200 million T cells yielded some 110 million unique TCR beta sequences and about 280 Gb of sequence data. About 320 gigabases of sequencing data and some 85 million unique TCR sequences were included in an early release covering roughly 600 HLA-typed donors. Rather than drawing on any new phenotypic data, the later analysis identified candidate immune exposures from TCR beta sequences and the way those sequences occurred across donors. A later analysis re-examined previously published TCR beta repertoires from 500 to 700 donors and added high-resolution HLA genotyping to investigate patterns of TCR occurrence. In a later genetic analysis, genome-wide SNP genotypes for about three fifths of the roughly 670 donors were used, and that subset was treated as a discovery cohort. The study was designed to test whether signatures of past pathogen exposure could be identified by cataloging public T cell receptors. Along with the approximately 650-subject first cohort, a separate validation cohort of over a hundred different subjects was used. Among 300 to 450 genotyped donors of the cohort, an average of around 240,000 unique TCR beta nucleotide sequences were sequenced per donor, 15% to 20% of them non-productive. Donor age, sex, ethnicity and CMV serostatus were compiled together with the repertoire data. A handful of DR-DQ haplotypes were handled as single units for association and clustering because linkage in the cohort was strong. Of the roughly 400 genotyped donors, less than 85% were placed in the genetic ancestry cluster associated with self-reported Caucasian donors. To predict cytomegalovirus infection status, the study brought together high-throughput TCR immunosequencing, statistical association of individual TCRs with disease status, and machine learning. Typing coverage varied by locus: roughly 629-630 donors for A, B, C, DRB1 and DQB1; about 520 for DQA1; more than 600 for DPA1; roughly 450 for DPB1. Class I and class II HLA loci were covered by the typing at four-digit resolution. All discovery cohort repertoires had been generated using a single sequencing platform. To decide whether each TCR beta V gene segment behaved as functional or pseudogenic, an earlier analysis of some 600 of the donors relied on high-throughput TCR beta sequencing. Using immunosequencing, the study profiled T cell repertoires from fewer than 850 subjects and related those repertoires to cytomegalovirus serostatus. Overall study outcomes, separate from this receptor: A further reported finding was that TCR beta sequences accurately predicted the HLA-A and HLA-B alleles for most subjects in the first cohort. CMV serostatus was the only immune exposure information available for the cohort. Around 16 rarely observed V segments, including chromosome 9 orphons, were excluded from the earlier analysis of a few hundred of the donors because counts were too low. Correlated functional status among segregating V segments might be attributable to linkage disequilibrium, but an unknown experimental factor could not be ruled out. Some IMGT-functional V segments, including TRBV6-2 and TRBV6-3, could not be told apart with the 87-base-pair reads, so those segments were excluded. According to a later genetic analysis, donors in an Asian-associated ancestry cluster had fewer N-insertions in productive TCRs than the approximately 690-donor mean. An earlier analysis of approximately 530 of the donors showed that most TCR beta V segments appeared in productive rearrangements either about 87% or about 30% of the time, which broadly matched IMGT annotations. A later analysis associated about 16,000 TCR beta sequences with specific HLA alleles at a false discovery rate of 0.05. Cytomegalovirus status was reported to be diagnosed by the classifier with high specificity and sensitivity in both the original and validation cohorts. In a later analysis, several top co-occurrence clusters were reported to appear linked to parvovirus B19, influenza, CMV and Epstein-Barr virus. In a later analysis, HLA-associated TCR beta chains showed more clonal expansion and lower generation probabilities than non-associated chains that were equally common. A few of the identified cytomegalovirus-associated TCR beta chains were confirmed in vitro to be specific for cytomegalovirus antigens. A later analysis found that TCR association rates varied across HLA loci, with DRB1 alleles showing the most associated TCRs and HLA-C alleles the fewest. Most CMV-associated TCR beta chains appeared to be HLA-restricted in a later analysis, and the HLA associations seemed to be driven largely by CMV exposure. In the study, around 150 TCR beta chains were listed as associated with cytomegalovirus. A cluster of highly shared sequence variants was judged likely to represent a technical artifact of the sequencing pipeline. Most TCR sequences were seen in very few donors, while some public TCRs were found in many individuals. A later genetic analysis associated a missense DCLRE1C variant with V-gene and J-gene trimming of TCR beta chains, and an independent cohort replicated the association. Because HLA typing was unavailable for some donors at each locus, only the typed subset was used in association tests. This cohort had only TCR beta chains sequenced, and the lack of alpha or paired-chain data limited which features could be detected. Presence/absence analyses assumed roughly uniform sequencing depth across donors, an assumption that may not hold. When HLA alleles, especially DR and DQ, strongly co-occurred, TCR associations were difficult to assign to individual alleles. According to the authors, the approach could potentially be generalized to other disease states and immunological phenotypes.

The cohort consisted of more than 650 healthy bone marrow donors. Cohort members were all nominally healthy when sampled, although unrecorded immune exposures were likely present. The donor was CMV seronegative and was included in the group of about 350 seronegative cohort members. Each donor provided a peripheral blood sample, and peripheral blood mononuclear cells were used for TCR beta sequencing. The Qiagen DNeasy Blood Extraction Kit was used to extract genomic DNA from the blood cell samples. With respect to this clone: The specificity of this receptor is unknown. Base quality data are lacking; no much larger clone is found one base away.

CDR1 SGHRS and CDR2 YFSETQ were looked up in the germline V gene. The CDR3 contains 16 residues, cysteine and phenylalanine counted. Only the CDR3 portion is preserved as DNA: 48 bases, with reading frame beginning at the first base. The trim is 2 bases for V and 1 base for J, with a gap of 13 bases between the germline ends. The library was built by means of the immunoSEQ multiplex PCR assay. For the multiplex PCR, a mixture combining 60 forward primers for TCR Vbeta segments and 13 reverse primers for TCR Jbeta segments was used. The CDR3 region of rearranged TCR beta genes was amplified from genomic DNA by a multiplex PCR assay. The amplified TCR beta libraries were sequenced on the Illumina HiSeq System as 87-base-pair reads. In the paper's pipeline: Across the 500 to 700 repertoires, a later analysis counted some 81 million unique TCR beta chains, around 11 million of which were shared by at least two donors. Raw reads were error-corrected and collapsed into unique sequences by a nearest-neighbor algorithm in which closely related sequences were merged to remove PCR and sequencing errors. CDR3 sequences were aligned to IMGT reference sequences to assign V, D and J gene segments. For a sequence to be retained, a match of at least six nucleotides to both a V gene segment and a J gene segment was required. A rearrangement was called productive if the CDR3 had no stop codons and remained in frame with V and J, and every other rearrangement was called non-productive. Following IMGT convention, CDR3 was defined as the stretch from the second conserved V-encoded cysteine up to the conserved J-encoded phenylalanine. The earlier analysis of about 560 of the donors excluded any sequence lacking an unambiguous match to a single V gene segment. An earlier analysis of approximately 590 of the donors called V segments functional above 56.7% productive rearrangements and segregating when the between-donor standard deviation exceeded 5%. A statistical classification framework was built for diagnosing cytomegalovirus status from the catalog of TCR beta chain sequences. V and J gene assignment, in a later analysis, came from comparing TCR nucleotide sequences with IMGT/GENE-DB human TR gene sequences. A later analysis assigned CDR3 sequences and most-parsimonious VDJ recombination scenarios with the TCRdist pipeline. A later analysis defined each TCR beta chain by its CDR3 amino acid sequence plus V-gene family, and excluded reads lacking a unique V-gene family. To address suspected cross-contamination and a sequencing artifact, a later analysis removed a few hundred highly shared, low-generation-probability nucleotide sequences. For each public chain, a later analysis derived a clonal expansion index from normalized ranks of inferred template counts within each repertoire. A later analysis computed generation probabilities with a VDJ recombination model fitted to out-of-frame rearrangements, and checked the results against IGoR. In a later analysis, hypergeometric tests were used to score TCR-TCR, TCR-HLA and TCR-CMV co-occurrence, with a repertoire-size bias correction applied to TCR pairs. To estimate false discovery rates, a later analysis permuted the HLA or CMV assignments 20 times. A later analysis grouped co-occurring TCRs with DBSCAN, adding TCRdist sequence similarity when clustering within HLA-allele-positive subsets. Repertoires with fewer than 30,000 or more than 120,000 public chains, plus five repertoires with anomalous nucleotide sharing, were excluded from co-occurrence clustering. Drawn from immuneACCESS, this table holds only the in-frame rearrangements with V and J called that TCRdb kept. Clones are partly lost; checked studies trace under half to an unresolved V gene and leave the rest unexplained. V and J calls and clone size are copied from that table; D and trimming were computed from the DNA. Present in this sample are some 140,000 clones, roughly four fifths of which were seen just once. Approximately 2% of the sample rests with the top ten.

The chain employs TRBV5-1 and TRBJ1-5, with no confidently assigned D gene. The sequence was collected from a man aged 25 to 40 in good health and CMV-seronegative. What was sequenced was PBMCs. CDR3 reads: CASSFGLPGSNQPQHF. The sequenced DNA is TGCGCCAGCAGCTTCGGACTTCCTGGGAGCAATCAGCCCCAGCATTTT.